The clone carrying this T cell receptor (beta chain) was counted between two and nine times. This record comes from a study of CD8+CD57+ T cells in acquired aplastic anemia. Germline V CDR1 and CDR2: ENHRY, SYGVKD. This CDR3 is 15 amino acids long. Losses at the gene ends were 1 base for V and 1 base for J; bases not matched to a gene: 3. Before being chosen for sequencing, patients had shown CD8+CD57+ cell expansion by flow cytometry. Genomic DNA, serving as template, underwent TCR beta VDJ and CDR3 profiling. Each CDR3 protein is one row after TCRdb ran MiXCR on the reads. The table shows fewer than 200,000 distinct CDR3 sequences, with about 45% occurring only once.

The chain recombines TRBV10-3 with TRBJ1-1, with 7 bases fitting TRBD1. The clonotype originates from a human donor with aplastic anemia. The material sequenced was sorted CD4+, CD8+, or CD8+CD57+ T cells (not recorded which) from PBMCs. The CDR3 DNA reads TGTGCCATCAGTGAGTGGGACAGACCGAACACTGAAGCTTTCTTT. The encoded protein is CAISEWDRPNTEAFF.